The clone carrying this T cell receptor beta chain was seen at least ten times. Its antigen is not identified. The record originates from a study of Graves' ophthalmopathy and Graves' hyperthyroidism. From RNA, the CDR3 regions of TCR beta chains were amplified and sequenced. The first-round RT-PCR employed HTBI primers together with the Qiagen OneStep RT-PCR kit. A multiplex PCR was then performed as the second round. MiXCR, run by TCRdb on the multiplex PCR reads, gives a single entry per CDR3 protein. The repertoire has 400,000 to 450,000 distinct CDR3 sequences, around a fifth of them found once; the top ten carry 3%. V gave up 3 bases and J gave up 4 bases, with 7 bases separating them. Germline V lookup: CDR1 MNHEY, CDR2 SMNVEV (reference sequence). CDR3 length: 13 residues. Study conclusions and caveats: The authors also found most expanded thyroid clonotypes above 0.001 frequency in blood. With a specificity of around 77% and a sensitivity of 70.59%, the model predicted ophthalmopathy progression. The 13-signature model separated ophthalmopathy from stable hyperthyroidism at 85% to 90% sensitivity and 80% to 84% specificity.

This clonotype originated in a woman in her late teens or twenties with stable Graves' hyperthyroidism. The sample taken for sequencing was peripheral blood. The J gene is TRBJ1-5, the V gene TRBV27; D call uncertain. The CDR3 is CASSFFRNQPQHF. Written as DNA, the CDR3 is TGTGCCAGCAGTTTTTTCCGTAATCAGCCCCAGCATTTT.